The clone carrying this T cell receptor (beta chain) was observed once. The data were produced by immunoSEQ multiplex PCR, yet TCRdb's version contains in-frame clones alone and is incomplete. The data hold approximately 160,000 clones, with about 93% observed a single time. V was clipped by 0 bases and J by 6 bases, with 16 bases between them. Germline CDR1 and CDR2: SGHNT and YYREEE (reference sequence). The CDR3 is 15 amino acids. This record belongs to a study of control samples from healthy donors and cancer patients. This rearrangement joins TRBV5-4 to TRBJ2-7; TRBD2 is a possible D gene (5 bases). The sample taken for sequencing was blood. This TCR came from a woman aged 60-75 years in good health. The CDR3 DNA is TGTGCCAGCAGCTTGGGCGGTTTCGGGGTTGGCGAGCAGTACTTC. It translates to CASSLGGFGVGEQYF.